This TCR beta chain was retrieved from a study of cytomegalovirus exposure and HLA in healthy donors. Trimming took 3 bases from V and 4 from J; bases not matched to a gene: 5. The germline V gene has CDR1 KGHSH and CDR2 LQKENI. The CDR3 length is 15 residues. 13 Jbeta primers and 60 Vbeta primers were used for the PCR. Sequenced by immunoSEQ multiplex PCR; TCRdb stores in-frame clones only, minus some. The top ten hold about 0.28% of the sample, which has some 270,000 clones, 75% to 85% seen once. This TCR derives from a girl aged 2-10 years in good health and CMV-seronegative. The material sequenced was PBMCs. J is TRBJ1-5 and V is TRBV18; 8 nucleotides agree with TRBD1. The CDR3 loop reads CASSPTGDSNQPQHF. The CDR3 nucleotides are TGTGCCAGCTCACCGACAGGGGATTCAAATCAGCCCCAGCATTTT.